The rows below give T cell receptor beta chains drawn from one sample of a study of beta chain features in type 1 diabetes. TCRdb's copy holds only in-frame clones and misses some; the assay was immunoSEQ multiplex PCR. The data show 600,000 to 750,000 clones, around 12% seen once. The sample was naive CD4+ T cells from blood. The receptors here all came from a man aged 30 to 39 with type 1 diabetes. Each CDR3 is given with its conserved first and last residue. D genes are given only for firm matches. Size values are once, few and many counts, or a class for expanded clones, and some rows have none.

d_gene: NA
v_gene: TRBV9
j_gene: TRBJ1-3
abundance: NA
CDR3nt: TGTGCCAGCAGCCTTGCCTTGACTGGACGGACCGCCGCGGGAAACACCATATATTTT
CDR3aa: CASSLALTGRTAAGNTIYF

d_gene: NA
v_gene: TRBV12-5
j_gene: TRBJ2-1
abundance: NA
CDR3nt: TGTGCTAGTGGTGCCGTTCTTGAGCAGTTCTTC
CDR3aa: CASGAVLEQFF

d_gene: TRBD2
v_gene: TRBV6-5
j_gene: TRBJ2-5
abundance: NA
CDR3nt: TGTGCCAGCAGTTACCGGCGGGGGGGCCGAGAGACCCAGTACTTC
CDR3aa: CASSYRRGGRETQYF

d_gene: NA
v_gene: TRBV28
j_gene: TRBJ1-4
abundance: few
CDR3nt: TGTGCCAGCAGTTTGGGGTACGGCGAAAAACTGTTTTTT
CDR3aa: CASSLGYGEKLFF

d_gene: NA
v_gene: TRBV7-9
j_gene: TRBJ2-2
abundance: few
CDR3nt: TGTGCCAGCAGTCCGGGACATACGAACACCGGGGAGCTGTTTTTT
CDR3aa: CASSPGHTNTGELFF

d_gene: NA
v_gene: TRBV6-5
j_gene: TRBJ2-4
abundance: few
CDR3nt: TGTGCCAGCAGGAGGACACCTAAAAACATTCAGTACTTC
CDR3aa: CASRRTPKNIQYF

d_gene: NA
v_gene: TRBV6-5
j_gene: TRBJ2-7
abundance: NA
CDR3nt: TGTGCCAGCAGAGGAGGTCCCCACAAGAACGAGCAGTACTTC
CDR3aa: CASRGGPHKNEQYF

d_gene: NA
v_gene: TRBV11-2
j_gene: TRBJ1-2
abundance: NA
CDR3nt: TGTGCCAGCAGCTTAAAGCTTAACTATGGCTACACCTTC
CDR3aa: CASSLKLNYGYTF

d_gene: NA
v_gene: TRBV2
j_gene: TRBJ1-6
abundance: few
CDR3nt: TGTGCCAGCAGCGAAGGAAGGGTTCCTTCACCCCTCCACTTT
CDR3aa: CASSEGRVPSPLHF

d_gene: NA
v_gene: TRBV29-1
j_gene: TRBJ2-7
abundance: NA
CDR3nt: TGCAGCGTTGAAGGACCGGGGTCCTACGAGCAGTACTTC
CDR3aa: CSVEGPGSYEQYF

d_gene: NA
v_gene: TRBV5-4
j_gene: TRBJ2-2
abundance: NA
CDR3nt: TGTGCCAGCAGCCCGCCCAACACCGGGGAGCTGTTTTTT
CDR3aa: CASSPPNTGELFF

d_gene: NA
v_gene: TRBV2
j_gene: TRBJ1-6
abundance: NA
CDR3nt: TGTGCCAGCAGTGAAGGCAGTAATAATTCACCCCTCCACTTT
CDR3aa: CASSEGSNNSPLHF

d_gene: TRBD2
v_gene: TRBV2
j_gene: TRBJ2-3
abundance: few
CDR3nt: TGTGCCAGCAGTGTAAATAGCGGGGCCCCACGGTATTTT
CDR3aa: CASSVNSGAPRYF

d_gene: TRBD1
v_gene: TRBV5-1
j_gene: TRBJ1-6
abundance: NA
CDR3nt: TGCGCCAGCAGCCTCCATCGGACAGGAAATAATTCACCCCTCCACTTT
CDR3aa: CASSLHRTGNNSPLHF

d_gene: TRBD1
v_gene: TRBV7-9
j_gene: TRBJ1-6
abundance: few
CDR3nt: TGTGCCAGCAGCCGGACAGGGGACAATTCACCCCTCCACTTT
CDR3aa: CASSRTGDNSPLHF

d_gene: NA
v_gene: TRBV30
j_gene: TRBJ1-3
abundance: NA
CDR3nt: TGTGCCTGGAATATGGGATCTGGAAACACCATATATTTT
CDR3aa: CAWNMGSGNTIYF

d_gene: TRBD1
v_gene: TRBV7-2
j_gene: TRBJ2-7
abundance: few
CDR3nt: TGTGCCAGCAGCCTACGGGACAGTGGTTCCGAGCAGTACTTC
CDR3aa: CASSLRDSGSEQYF

d_gene: TRBD1
v_gene: TRBV6-6
j_gene: TRBJ1-5
abundance: few
CDR3nt: TGTGCCAGCATTGGGACAGGGGGTATCGGTCAGCCCCAGCATTTT
CDR3aa: CASIGTGGIGQPQHF

d_gene: NA
v_gene: TRBV5-1
j_gene: TRBJ2-3
abundance: NA
CDR3nt: TGCGCCAGCAGCGCTGGGGGGGCCAATACAGATACGCAGTATTTT
CDR3aa: CASSAGGANTDTQYF

d_gene: TRBD1
v_gene: TRBV11-2
j_gene: TRBJ2-1
abundance: NA
CDR3nt: TGTGCCAGCAGCTTAGACTGGGGGACAGGGGGCAGGAATGAGCAGTTCTTC
CDR3aa: CASSLDWGTGGRNEQFF

d_gene: NA
v_gene: TRBV7-2
j_gene: TRBJ2-7
abundance: NA
CDR3nt: TGTGCCAGCAGCTTAGAAGGGAGGAGTTACGAGCAGTACTTC
CDR3aa: CASSLEGRSYEQYF

d_gene: NA
v_gene: TRBV9
j_gene: TRBJ2-5
abundance: NA
CDR3nt: TGTGCCAGCACCGGAAGCCCCCAGCAGGAGACCCAGTACTTC
CDR3aa: CASTGSPQQETQYF

d_gene: NA
v_gene: TRBV4-2
j_gene: TRBJ2-1
abundance: few
CDR3nt: TGTGCCAGCAGCCAAGACAGGCGACAATCCTACAATGAGCAGTTCTTC
CDR3aa: CASSQDRRQSYNEQFF

d_gene: NA
v_gene: TRBV7-8
j_gene: TRBJ2-5
abundance: NA
CDR3nt: TGTGCCAGCAGCACCGACAGGAACCAAGAGACCCAGTACTTC
CDR3aa: CASSTDRNQETQYF

d_gene: NA
v_gene: TRBV25-1
j_gene: TRBJ2-3
abundance: NA
CDR3nt: TGTGCCAGCAGTATAGGGGCAGATACGCAGTATTTT
CDR3aa: CASSIGADTQYF

d_gene: TRBD1
v_gene: TRBV7-9
j_gene: TRBJ1-5
abundance: few
CDR3nt: TGTGCCAGCAGCTTAACAGGGGGCGCTGGACAGCCCCAGCATTTT
CDR3aa: CASSLTGGAGQPQHF

d_gene: NA
v_gene: TRBV7-2
j_gene: TRBJ2-5
abundance: few
CDR3nt: TGTGCCAGCAGCCCTTCCAATATGGGTCAAGAGACCCAGTACTTC
CDR3aa: CASSPSNMGQETQYF

d_gene: NA
v_gene: TRBV30
j_gene: TRBJ2-1
abundance: NA
CDR3nt: TGTGCCTGGAGTCCCTACGCCCCAGGGACATTAAATGAGCAGTTCTTC
CDR3aa: CAWSPYAPGTLNEQFF

d_gene: TRBD1
v_gene: TRBV7-2
j_gene: TRBJ2-1
abundance: NA
CDR3nt: TGTGCCAGCAGCTTGAGACAGGGCTCCTACAATGAGCAGTTCTTC
CDR3aa: CASSLRQGSYNEQFF

d_gene: NA
v_gene: TRBV6-7
j_gene: TRBJ2-7
abundance: few
CDR3nt: TGTGCCAGCAGTGACCCGGGACGGCCTCCCTCCGAGCAGTACTTC
CDR3aa: CASSDPGRPPSEQYF

d_gene: NA
v_gene: TRBV28
j_gene: TRBJ2-1
abundance: NA
CDR3nt: TGTGCCAGCATAGACGCCGAGTCCTACAATGAGCAGTTCTTC
CDR3aa: CASIDAESYNEQFF

d_gene: NA
v_gene: TRBV19
j_gene: TRBJ2-3
abundance: few
CDR3nt: TGTGCCAGTACTCCTTACTCCGTGGGGGTCACAGATACGCAGTATTTT
CDR3aa: CASTPYSVGVTDTQYF

d_gene: NA
v_gene: TRBV7-2
j_gene: TRBJ2-7
abundance: few
CDR3nt: TGTGCCAGCAGCTTAGAGTACAGGCCCGGATCCTACGAGCAGTACTTC
CDR3aa: CASSLEYRPGSYEQYF

d_gene: NA
v_gene: TRBV19
j_gene: TRBJ2-3
abundance: NA
CDR3nt: TGTGCCAGTAGCCCAAGCGGGCTGACAGATACGCAGTATTTT
CDR3aa: CASSPSGLTDTQYF

d_gene: NA
v_gene: TRBV30
j_gene: TRBJ1-4
abundance: few
CDR3nt: TGTGCCTGGAGTGAGGTGAACAAACTGTTTTTT
CDR3aa: CAWSEVNKLFF

d_gene: TRBD1
v_gene: TRBV7-2
j_gene: TRBJ2-7
abundance: few
CDR3nt: TGTGCCAGCAGCTTAAGACCGGGACAGGGGCACGAGCAGTACTTC
CDR3aa: CASSLRPGQGHEQYF

d_gene: NA
v_gene: TRBV27
j_gene: TRBJ1-1
abundance: few
CDR3nt: TGTGCCAGCAGTGCACAGGGTTTGGTCACTGAAGCTTTCTTT
CDR3aa: CASSAQGLVTEAFF

d_gene: NA
v_gene: TRBV7-9
j_gene: TRBJ2-1
abundance: few
CDR3nt: TGTGCCAGCAGCTTAGAGGCTGAGACATACAATGAGCAGTTCTTC
CDR3aa: CASSLEAETYNEQFF

d_gene: NA
v_gene: TRBV2
j_gene: TRBJ2-6
abundance: few
CDR3nt: TGTGCCAGCAGTGCTGAACGTATATCTGGGGCCAACGTCCTGACTTTC
CDR3aa: CASSAERISGANVLTF

d_gene: TRBD2
v_gene: TRBV14
j_gene: TRBJ2-1
abundance: NA
CDR3nt: TGTGCCAGCAGCCAAGTGACTAGCGACCGGGGGGAGCAGTTCTTC
CDR3aa: CASSQVTSDRGEQFF

d_gene: NA
v_gene: TRBV14
j_gene: TRBJ1-2
abundance: NA
CDR3nt: TGTGCCAGCAGCCAGCTTAACTATGGCTACACCTTC
CDR3aa: CASSQLNYGYTF

d_gene: NA
v_gene: TRBV7-2
j_gene: TRBJ1-2
abundance: few
CDR3nt: TGTGCCAGCAGCTTAGGGGCAGGTCGAGGCTACACCTTC
CDR3aa: CASSLGAGRGYTF

d_gene: TRBD1
v_gene: TRBV28
j_gene: TRBJ1-5
abundance: NA
CDR3nt: TGTGCCAGCAGTCCGGGACAGGGTTTCGTTCCCCAGCATTTT
CDR3aa: CASSPGQGFVPQHF

d_gene: NA
v_gene: TRBV5-4
j_gene: TRBJ2-6
abundance: few
CDR3nt: TGTGCCAGCAGCCGCTCAGGGAATGGGGCCAACGTCCTGACTTTC
CDR3aa: CASSRSGNGANVLTF

d_gene: NA
v_gene: TRBV18
j_gene: TRBJ2-2
abundance: NA
CDR3nt: TGTGCCAGCTCACCACCAGGGTCGAACACCGGGGAGCTGTTTTTT
CDR3aa: CASSPPGSNTGELFF

d_gene: NA
v_gene: TRBV30
j_gene: TRBJ2-5
abundance: NA
CDR3nt: TGTGCCTGGAAATCTCGGTGGGGTTCGGAGACCCAGTACTTC
CDR3aa: CAWKSRWGSETQYF

d_gene: NA
v_gene: TRBV5-1
j_gene: TRBJ2-3
abundance: few
CDR3nt: TGCGCCAGCGTTCTGGCGGGGATAAGCACAGATACGCAGTATTTT
CDR3aa: CASVLAGISTDTQYF

d_gene: TRBD1
v_gene: TRBV5-5
j_gene: TRBJ2-5
abundance: few
CDR3nt: TGTGCCAGCAGCCGATCCCAAAGACAGGGGGTACGGCAAGAGACCCAGTACTTC
CDR3aa: CASSRSQRQGVRQETQYF